This TCR beta chain was sequenced in a study of T-cell reconstitution after alpha-beta-depleted transplantation in children. Unique molecular identifiers were incorporated when the TCRbeta library was constructed. TCRdb reprocessed the PCR reads via MiXCR and lists one record per CDR3 protein. The sample consists of around 500,000 distinct CDR3 sequences, around 12% of them appearing once. This CDR3 contains 15 residues. Trimming took off 4 bases at V and 0 bases at J, with 10 bases between the two ends. The germline gives CDR1 MGHRA, CDR2 YSYEKL. The sample in question was PBMCs from the stem cell graft donor, obtained from the stem cell graft. V gene TRBV4-1 combines with J gene TRBJ2-1; unclear D gene. This clonotype was obtained from a human donor who donated a stem cell graft to a child with combined immunodeficiency. The CDR3 DNA reads as TGCGCCAGCAGCCGCGGAAGTAGCTCCTACAATGAGCAGTTCTTC. Residues: CASSRGSSSYNEQFF.